These 7 T cell receptor beta chains were sequenced from one sample in a study of CD8 T cells in Susac syndrome. RNA was extracted with the RNeasy kit, and a quantity of 0.5 to 1 ug was reverse transcribed using random hexamers. TCRdb analysed the immunoSEQ multiplex PCR reads with MiXCR anew, one entry per CDR3 protein. The sample holds 150,000 to 160,000 distinct CDR3 sequences, roughly 95% seen once. The sample was CD8+ T cells from PBMCs. These receptors originate from a human donor with multiple sclerosis.

The chain recombines TRBV12-3 or TRBV12-4 with TRBJ2-3; TRBD2 aligns across 10 bases. The ends lost 6 bases at V and 1 base at J; junction bases unmatched: 4. The CDR3 totals 15 residues. The CDR3 nucleotides are TGTGCCAGCAGCCCGACTAGCGGGCGCACAGATACGCAGTATTTT. Residues: CASSPTSGRTDTQYF.

The rearrangement uses TRBV12-3 or TRBV12-4 and TRBJ2-5; D is ambiguous. The CDR3 is 14 residues long. The V and J ends lost 4 bases and 5 bases respectively, with 14 bases between them. The DNA of the CDR3 is TGTGCCAGCAGTTCCTACGTAACCGGGGAGACCCAGTACTTC. Protein: CASSSYVTGETQYF.

The V and J genes are TRBV29-1 and TRBJ1-2; 7 bases align to TRBD1. Germline assignment: CDR1 SQVTM and CDR2 ANQGSEA. The CDR3 contains 14 residues. With V trimmed by 6 bases and J by 6 bases, 13 bases remained unmatched. This CDR3 reads CSVRRTGVENGYTF. The CDR3 DNA reads as TGCAGCGTACGAAGGACAGGCGTAGAGAATGGCTACACCTTC.

The V gene is TRBV19, the J gene TRBJ2-3; 7 bases agree with TRBD1. Germline assignment: CDR1 LNHDA and CDR2 SQIVND (reference sequence). The V and J ends lost 6 bases and 2 bases, in that order; junction bases with no gene match: 8. The length of the CDR3 is 15 residues. Here the CDR3 DNA reads TGTGCCAGTAGGCCCCAAACAGGGGTCACAGATACGCAGTATTTT. This codes for CASRPQTGVTDTQYF.

This clonotype was counted only a few times. The rearrangement links TRBV6-1 to TRBJ2-1, with TRBD2 matching 8 bases. Germline CDR1 reads MNHNS; CDR2 reads SASEGT. V shed 4 bases and J 6 bases; nucleotides not matched to a gene: 2. This CDR3 is 13 amino acids long. The CDR3 DNA sequence: TGTGCCAGCAGTGGTAGCGGGGCCAATGAGCAGTTCTTC. Translating it yields CASSGSGANEQFF.

The chain employs TRBV29-1 and TRBJ2-2; D uncertain. Germline V gene data show CDR1 as SQVTM and CDR2 as ANQGSEA. Trimming pared 5 bases from V and 4 bases from J, leaving 8 bases between. This CDR3 spans 12 amino acids. CDR3 residues: CSVPVGTGELFF. In DNA, the CDR3 is TGCAGCGTTCCCGTCGGCACCGGGGAGCTGTTTTTT.

The chain uses TRBV6-5 and TRBJ2-2; D gene unclear. The CDR3 extends over 14 amino acids. Trimming cost V 9 bases and J 5 bases, with 16 bases left between them. Germline V CDR1 and CDR2: MNHEY, SVGAGI. The CDR3 here is CASTTGVSTGELFF. CDR3 nucleotides: TGTGCCAGTACGACTGGCGTATCTACCGGGGAGCTGTTTTTT.